This TCR beta chain was recovered during a study of T cells in Graves' hyperthyroidism and ophthalmopathy. The study defined stable Graves' hyperthyroidism as no ophthalmopathy progression within 18 months. Lactation, pregnancy, other autoimmune disease or uncontrolled infection excluded patients. Diagnostic assessment was based on clinical symptoms, serum thyroxine and TRAb, thyroid ultrasound and orbital computed tomography. What was amplified from RNA transcripts were TCR beta CDR3 regions. TCR CDR3 regions were first amplified by RT-PCR with HTBI primers. MiXCR, applied by TCRdb to the multiplex PCR reads, yields one record per CDR3 protein. The sample holds approximately 870,000 distinct CDR3 sequences, 35% to 45% seen once. The V segment lost 6 bases and the J segment 5 bases; nucleotides outside the gene matches: 9. This CDR3 spans 16 amino acids. Germline V gene sequence: CDR1 DFQATT, CDR2 SNEGSKA (reference sequence).

The sequencing input was blood. The sequence was obtained from a young man with Graves' hyperthyroidism. V gene TRBV20-1 combines with J gene TRBJ2-5, with 16 nucleotides matching TRBD2. For the CDR3, the DNA is TGCAGTGCCCGAGGGACTAGCGGGAGGGAGCGGGAGACCCAGTACTTC. This encodes CSARGTSGRERETQYF.